These 7 T cell receptor beta chains came from one sample sequenced in a study of identifying expanded T cells in peripheral blood (dated by TCRdb to between 2019 and 2020). The method was the immunoSEQ multiplex PCR assay. TCRdb's version of the immuneACCESS table is confined to in-frame rearrangements and falls short of the full clone set. An unresolved V gene accounts for under half of the shortfall where checked; the remainder is of unknown origin. For this sample the table gives about 100,000 clones, of which approximately 83% were detected only once. Jointly, the top ten make up 5.6% of the sample. The sequencing input was blood. Every receptor here comes from a person aged 18 to 75 in good health.

The CDR3 DNA reads TGTGCCAGCAGCTCTAATTTTGGGAGCTCCTATAATTCACCCCTCCACTTT. As protein: CASSSNFGSSYNSPLHF. This chain uses TRBV5-8 with TRBJ1-6, with D uncertain. The germline V gene encodes CDR1 SGHTS and CDR2 YDEGEE. The CDR3 is 17 amino acids. V lost 3 bases to trimming and J lost 0 bases, with 13 bases between them.

The gene calls are TRBV30 and TRBJ1-1; no clear D. Trimming took 2 bases from V and 6 from J, leaving 19 bases between them. CDR1 GTSNPN and CDR2 SVGIG come from the germline V gene (reference sequence). The CDR3 length is 15 residues. CDR3 in amino acids: CAWSSTQLGGAEAFF. CDR3 coding DNA: TGTGCCTGGAGTTCGACACAACTGGGAGGCGCTGAAGCTTTCTTT.

The genes are TRBV4-1 and TRBJ1-2, with a tentative D call TRBD1 (5 bases). The CDR3 is 13 residues long. Trimming stripped 4 bases from V and 6 bases from J, with 12 bases between. In germline, CDR1 is MGHRA, CDR2 YSYEKL. The CDR3 sequence: CASSRTVRDGYTF. CDR3 in DNA: TGCGCCAGCAGCCGAACCGTCAGGGATGGCTACACCTTC.

The V call is TRBV4-1, the J call TRBJ2-5; D unclear. The CDR3 is 14 amino acids. V lost 3 bases and J lost 4, with 12 bases in between. The germline V gene encodes CDR1 MGHRA and CDR2 YSYEKL. This chain's CDR3 is CASSHPLDGETQYF. The CDR3 nucleotides are TGCGCCAGCAGCCATCCCCTCGACGGAGAGACCCAGTACTTC.

The V gene is TRBV4-1, the J gene TRBJ2-1, with 14 nucleotides matching TRBD2. CDR1 and CDR2 from the germline V gene are MGHRA and YSYEKL. The junction had 9 bases not matched to a gene; V was cut back by 0 bases and J by 8 bases. CDR3 length equals 18 residues. CDR3 residues: CASSQDPGTSGGGYEQFF. As DNA, the CDR3 is TGCGCCAGCAGCCAAGATCCCGGGACTAGCGGGGGTGGGTATGAGCAGTTCTTC.

The rearrangement joins TRBV4-1 to TRBJ1-2; 10 bases are a match to TRBD1. This CDR3 spans 14 amino acids. The germline gives CDR1 MGHRA, CDR2 YSYEKL. Trimming at V came to 3 bases and at J to 8 bases, leaving 6 bases not matched to a gene. The CDR3 region has the DNA TGCGCCAGCAGCCATCCAGACAGGGGGCGAGGCTACACCTTC. It codes for CASSHPDRGRGYTF.

The chain couples TRBV6-6 to TRBJ2-3; D may be TRBD2 (7 bases). V was cut by 8 bases and J by 2 bases, with 11 bases left in between. CDR3 length: 13 residues. Germline lookup yields CDR1 MNHNY and CDR2 SVGAGI (reference sequence). As DNA, the CDR3 is TGTGCCAGCGGGGGGGCCTCCACAGATACGCAGTATTTT. This sequence encodes CASGGASTDTQYF.